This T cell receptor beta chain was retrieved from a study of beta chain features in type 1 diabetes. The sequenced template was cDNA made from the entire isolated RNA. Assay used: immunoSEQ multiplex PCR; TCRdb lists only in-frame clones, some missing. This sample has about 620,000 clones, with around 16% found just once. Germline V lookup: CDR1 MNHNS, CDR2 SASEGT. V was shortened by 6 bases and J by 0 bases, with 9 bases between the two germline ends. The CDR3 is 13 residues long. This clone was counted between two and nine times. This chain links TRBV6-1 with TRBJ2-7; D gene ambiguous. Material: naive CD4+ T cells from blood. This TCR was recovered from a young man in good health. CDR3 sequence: CASRRASSYEQYF. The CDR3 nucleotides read TGTGCCAGCAGACGGGCCAGCTCCTACGAGCAGTACTTC.